These 8 T cell receptor beta chains were all obtained from the same sample, sequenced in a study of shared clonotypes between healthy human individuals. Naive CD8 isolation took CD45RO-negative cells positively selected for CCR7 and excluded terminally differentiated effector memory CD45RA+ cells. Measured with immunoSEQ multiplex PCR; TCRdb has only the in-frame clones, and not every one. The sample carries under 1 million clones, nearly 95% recorded once. The source material was naive CD8+ T cells sorted from blood. These receptors were taken from a man aged 30-40 years in good health.

This clone was observed a single time. The V gene is TRBV5-6, the J gene TRBJ2-5; D might be TRBD2 (6 bases). Germline assignment: CDR1 SGHDT and CDR2 YYEEEE. The CDR3 loop spans 15 amino acids. The ends were cut back, 1 base at V and 1 base at J, with 11 bases in the middle. The CDR3 DNA follows: TGTGCCAGCAGCTTGAAAAGGGACTCCCAAGAGACCCAGTACTTC. Translation: CASSLKRDSQETQYF.

V gene TRBV7-8 combines with J gene TRBJ2-3; D possibly corresponds to TRBD2 (6 bases). Per germline, CDR1 SGHVS and CDR2 FQNEAQ. This CDR3 region has 16 residues. Trimming left V 2 bases short and J 6 bases short, with 18 bases between. DNA for the CDR3: TGTGCCAGCAGCTTATTTCTAGCGCGAAACCCCGATACGCAGTATTTT. Protein: CASSLFLARNPDTQYF.

The chain recombines TRBV27 with TRBJ2-7, with 7 positions matching TRBD1. CDR3 size: 15 residues. The V gene's germline CDR1 is MNHEY and CDR2 SMNVEV (reference sequence). V shed 5 bases and J 2 bases; nucleotides not matched to a gene: 9. The CDR3 protein is CASSLLGTATYEQYF. In nucleotides, the CDR3 is TGTGCCAGCAGTCTATTAGGGACAGCTACCTACGAGCAGTACTTC.

This chain links TRBV19 with TRBJ1-1, with D possibly TRBD1 on 5 matching bases. The germline V and J ends were trimmed by 5 bases and 1 base, with 8 bases remaining between them. Germline values: CDR1 LNHDA, CDR2 SQIVND (reference sequence). This CDR3 region has 13 residues. The DNA of the CDR3 is TGTGCCAGTAGTGTGAGGGGGAACACTGAAGCTTTCTTT. Its protein product is CASSVRGNTEAFF.

The J gene is TRBJ1-5, the V gene TRBV28; the D gene is possibly TRBD1 (6 bases). This CDR3 is built from 22 residues. Trimming pared 1 base from V and 3 bases from J, leaving 31 bases between. Germline V CDR1 and CDR2: MDHEN, SYDVKM. The CDR3 sequence is CASSLSLGAGGRRYPPNQPQHF. DNA for the CDR3: TGTGCCAGCAGTTTATCTCTTGGGGCCGGGGGGCGCAGGTATCCCCCCAATCAGCCCCAGCATTTT.

In this sample, this clone turned up a few times. This chain uses TRBV25-1 with TRBJ2-7; 12 bases are a match to TRBD1. Per germline, CDR1 MGHDK and CDR2 SYGVNS. The junction had 4 bases not matched to a gene; V was cut back by 2 bases and J by 5 bases. CDR3 length: 15 amino acids. CDR3 residues: CASSERGTGGDEQYF. CDR3 sequence (DNA): TGTGCCAGCAGTGAAAGAGGGACAGGGGGCGACGAGCAGTACTTC.

This clone has only one observation. J is TRBJ2-5 and V is TRBV7-9; TRBD2 aligns across 10 bases. Germline V gene lookup returns CDR1 SEHNR and CDR2 FQNEAQ (reference sequence). V trimming: 4 bases; J trimming: 5 bases; junction bases outside the gene matches: 10. The CDR3 is made up of 16 amino acids. The CDR3 sequence: CASSSSASGSWETQYF. CDR3 nucleotide sequence: TGTGCCAGCAGCTCATCGGCTAGCGGGAGTTGGGAGACCCAGTACTTC. Variable domain in full (rest from reference TRBV7-9 and TRBJ2-5): DTGVSQNPRHKITKRGQNVTFRCDPISEHNRLYWYRQTLGQGPEFLTYFQNEAQLEKSRLLSDRFSAERPKGSFSTLEIQRTEQGDSAMYLCASSSSASGSWETQYFGPGTRLLVL.

The chain couples TRBV7-8 to TRBJ2-1; D tentatively fits TRBD1 or TRBD2 (5 bases each). The V gene lost 3 bases and the J gene lost 4 bases, with 13 bases spanning the gap. CDR1 is SGHVS and CDR2 is FQNEAQ in the germline V gene. The length of the CDR3 is 15 residues. CDR3 DNA: TGTGCCAGCAGCTTTACCCGGGACCCGTACAATGAGCAGTTCTTC. It encodes CASSFTRDPYNEQFF. The whole variable domain, filled in from reference TRBV7-8 and TRBJ2-1, reads GAGVSQSPRYKVAKRGQDVALRCDPISGHVSLFWYQQALGQGPEFLTYFQNEAQLDKSGLPSDRFFAERPEGSVSTLKIQRTQQEDSAVYLCASSFTRDPYNEQFFGPGTRLTVL.